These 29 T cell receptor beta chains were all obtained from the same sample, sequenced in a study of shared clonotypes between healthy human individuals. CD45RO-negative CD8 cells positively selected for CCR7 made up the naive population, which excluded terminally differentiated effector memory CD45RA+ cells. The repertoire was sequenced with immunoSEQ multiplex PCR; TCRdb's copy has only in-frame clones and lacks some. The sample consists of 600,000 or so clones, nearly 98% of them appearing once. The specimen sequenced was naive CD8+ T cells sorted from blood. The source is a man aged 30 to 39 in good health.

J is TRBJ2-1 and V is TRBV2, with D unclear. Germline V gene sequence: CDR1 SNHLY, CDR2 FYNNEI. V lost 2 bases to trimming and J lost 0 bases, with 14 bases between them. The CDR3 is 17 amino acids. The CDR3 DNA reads TGTGCCAGCAGTGAATTTAGCACTCTGAGCTCCTACAATGAGCAGTTCTTC. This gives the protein CASSEFSTLSSYNEQFF.

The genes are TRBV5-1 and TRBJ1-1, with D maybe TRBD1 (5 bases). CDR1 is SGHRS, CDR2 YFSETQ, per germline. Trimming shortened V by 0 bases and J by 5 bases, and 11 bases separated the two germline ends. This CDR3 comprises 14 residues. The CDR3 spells CASSLAGRGTEAFF. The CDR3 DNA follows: TGCGCCAGCAGCTTGGCAGGGAGGGGTACTGAAGCTTTCTTT.

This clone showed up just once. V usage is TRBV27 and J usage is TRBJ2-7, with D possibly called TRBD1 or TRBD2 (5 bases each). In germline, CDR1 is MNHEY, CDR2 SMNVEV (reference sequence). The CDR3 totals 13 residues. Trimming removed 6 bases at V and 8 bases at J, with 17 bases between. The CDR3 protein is CASRPGISGQQYF. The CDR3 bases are TGTGCCAGCAGGCCCGGGATCTCAGGGCAGCAGTACTTC.

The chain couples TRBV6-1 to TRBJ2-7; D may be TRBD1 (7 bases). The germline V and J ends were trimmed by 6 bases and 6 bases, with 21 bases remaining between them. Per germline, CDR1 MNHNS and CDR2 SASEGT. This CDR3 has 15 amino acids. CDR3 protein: CASRRGPGTVGEQYF. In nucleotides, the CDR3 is TGTGCCAGCAGGAGGGGGCCAGGGACTGTCGGCGAGCAGTACTTC.

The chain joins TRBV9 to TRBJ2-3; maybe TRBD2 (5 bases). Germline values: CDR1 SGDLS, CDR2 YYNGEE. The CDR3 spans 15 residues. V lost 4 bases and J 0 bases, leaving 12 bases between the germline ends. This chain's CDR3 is CASSPPAVSTDTQYF. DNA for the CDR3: TGTGCCAGCAGCCCCCCAGCGGTCAGCACAGATACGCAGTATTTT.

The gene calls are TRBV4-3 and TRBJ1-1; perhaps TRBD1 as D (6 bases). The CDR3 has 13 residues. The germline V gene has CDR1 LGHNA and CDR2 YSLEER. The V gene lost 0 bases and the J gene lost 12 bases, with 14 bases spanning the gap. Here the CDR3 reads CASSQDQDGQPFF. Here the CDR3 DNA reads TGCGCCAGCAGCCAAGACCAGGACGGACAGCCTTTCTTT.

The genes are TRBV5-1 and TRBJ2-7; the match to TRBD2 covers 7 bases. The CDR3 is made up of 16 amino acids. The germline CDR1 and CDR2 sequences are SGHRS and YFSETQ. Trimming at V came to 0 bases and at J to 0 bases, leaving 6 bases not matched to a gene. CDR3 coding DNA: TGCGCCAGCAGCTTGGCTCTGGGGAGGGACTCCTACGAGCAGTACTTC. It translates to CASSLALGRDSYEQYF.

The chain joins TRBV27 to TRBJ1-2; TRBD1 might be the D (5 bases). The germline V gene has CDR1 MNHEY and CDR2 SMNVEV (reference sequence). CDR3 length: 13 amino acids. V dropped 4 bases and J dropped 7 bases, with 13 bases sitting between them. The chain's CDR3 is CASSSSGYRGYTF. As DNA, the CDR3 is TGTGCCAGCAGTTCATCAGGGTACCGTGGCTACACCTTC.

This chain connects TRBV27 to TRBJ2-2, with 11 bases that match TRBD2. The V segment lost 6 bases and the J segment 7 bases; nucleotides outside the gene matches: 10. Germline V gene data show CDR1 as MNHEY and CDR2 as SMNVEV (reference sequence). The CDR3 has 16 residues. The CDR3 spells CASSLNSGRAGGELFF. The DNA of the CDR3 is TGTGCCAGCAGCCTTAATAGCGGGAGGGCCGGCGGGGAGCTGTTTTTT.

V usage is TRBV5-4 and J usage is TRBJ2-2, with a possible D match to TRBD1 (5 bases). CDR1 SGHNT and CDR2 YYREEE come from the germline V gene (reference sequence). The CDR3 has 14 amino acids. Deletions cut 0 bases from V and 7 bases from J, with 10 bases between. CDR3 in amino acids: CASSLGSGLGELFF. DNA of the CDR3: TGTGCCAGCAGCTTGGGTTCAGGGCTCGGGGAGCTGTTTTTT.

CDR3 sequence (DNA): TGCGCCAGCAGCCAAGGACAGGACAATCAGCCCCAGCATTTT. This codes for CASSQGQDNQPQHF. The genes are TRBV4-1 and TRBJ1-5; perhaps TRBD1 as D (6 bases). The V gene lost 1 base and the J gene lost 3 bases, with 7 bases spanning the gap. CDR3 length: 14 amino acids. Germline V lookup: CDR1 MGHRA, CDR2 YSYEKL.

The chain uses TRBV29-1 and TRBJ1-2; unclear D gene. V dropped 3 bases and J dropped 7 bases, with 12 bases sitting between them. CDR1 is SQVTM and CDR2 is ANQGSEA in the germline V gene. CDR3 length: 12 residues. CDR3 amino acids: CSVELGKAGYTF. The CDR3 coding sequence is TGCAGCGTTGAGCTGGGGAAGGCTGGCTACACCTTC.

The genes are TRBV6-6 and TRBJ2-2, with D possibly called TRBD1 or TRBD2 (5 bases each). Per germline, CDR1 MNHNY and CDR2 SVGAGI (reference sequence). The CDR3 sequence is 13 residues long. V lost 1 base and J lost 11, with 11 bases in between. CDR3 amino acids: CASSYYSRDELFF. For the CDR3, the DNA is TGTGCCAGCAGTTACTATTCCCGGGACGAGCTGTTTTTT.

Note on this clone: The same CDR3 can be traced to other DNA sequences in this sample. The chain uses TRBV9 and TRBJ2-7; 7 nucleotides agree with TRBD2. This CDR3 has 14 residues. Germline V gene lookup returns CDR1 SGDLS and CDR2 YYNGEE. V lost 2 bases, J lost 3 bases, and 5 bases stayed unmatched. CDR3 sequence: CASSVGGDFYEQYF. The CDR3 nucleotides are TGTGCCAGCAGCGTTGGGGGGGATTTCTACGAGCAGTACTTC.

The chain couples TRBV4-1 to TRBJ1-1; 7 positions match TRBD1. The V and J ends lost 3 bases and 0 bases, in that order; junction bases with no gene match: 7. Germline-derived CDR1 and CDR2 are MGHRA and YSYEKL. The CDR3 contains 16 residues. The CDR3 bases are TGCGCCAGCAGCCAGCGACAGGGAGCCATGAACACTGAAGCTTTCTTT. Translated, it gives CASSQRQGAMNTEAFF.

DNA of the CDR3: TGTGCCAGCAGTTTATACGGGGACTACGAGCAGTACTTC. It translates to CASSLYGDYEQYF. The rearrangement uses TRBV28 and TRBJ2-7; D might be TRBD2 (5 bases). The length of the CDR3 is 13 residues. Trimming removed 1 base at V and 3 bases at J, with 7 bases between. CDR1 is MDHEN and CDR2 is SYDVKM in the germline V gene. Looking up the rest from reference TRBV28 and TRBJ2-7 gives the full variable domain: DVKVTQSSRYLVKRTGEKVFLECVQDMDHENMFWYRQDPGLGLRLIYFSYDVKMKEKGDIPEGYSVSREKKERFSLILESASTNQTSMYLCASSLYGDYEQYFGPGTRLTVT.

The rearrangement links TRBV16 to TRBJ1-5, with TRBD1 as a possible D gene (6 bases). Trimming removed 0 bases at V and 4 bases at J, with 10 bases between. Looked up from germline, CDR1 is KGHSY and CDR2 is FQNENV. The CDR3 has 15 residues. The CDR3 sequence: CASSQSLGGNQPQHF. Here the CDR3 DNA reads TGTGCCAGCAGCCAATCCTTAGGGGGGAATCAGCCCCAGCATTTT.

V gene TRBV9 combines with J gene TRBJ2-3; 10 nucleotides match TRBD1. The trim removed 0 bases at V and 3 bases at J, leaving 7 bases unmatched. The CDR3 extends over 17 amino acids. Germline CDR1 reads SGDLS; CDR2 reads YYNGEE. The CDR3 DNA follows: TGTGCCAGCAGCGTAGGGACAGGGGGGTTTGGTACAGATACGCAGTATTTT. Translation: CASSVGTGGFGTDTQYF.

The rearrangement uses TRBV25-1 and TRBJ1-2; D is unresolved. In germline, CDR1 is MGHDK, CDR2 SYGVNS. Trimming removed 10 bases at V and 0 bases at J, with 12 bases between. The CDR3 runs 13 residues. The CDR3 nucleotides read TGTGCCACCTCGCACGGGTCTAACTATGGCTACACCTTC. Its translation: CATSHGSNYGYTF.

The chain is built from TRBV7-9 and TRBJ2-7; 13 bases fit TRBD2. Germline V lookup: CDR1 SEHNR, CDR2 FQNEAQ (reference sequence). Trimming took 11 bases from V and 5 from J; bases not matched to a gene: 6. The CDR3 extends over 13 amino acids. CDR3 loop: CASLAGGNNEQYF. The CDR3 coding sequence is TGTGCCTCACTAGCGGGAGGGAATAACGAGCAGTACTTC.

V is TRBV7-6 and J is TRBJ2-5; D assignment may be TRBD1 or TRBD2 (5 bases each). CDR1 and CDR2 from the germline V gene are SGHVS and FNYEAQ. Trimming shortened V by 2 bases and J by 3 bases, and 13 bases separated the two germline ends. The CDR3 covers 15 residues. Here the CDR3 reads CASSLIRDEKETQYF. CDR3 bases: TGTGCCAGCAGCTTAATACGGGACGAGAAAGAGACCCAGTACTTC.

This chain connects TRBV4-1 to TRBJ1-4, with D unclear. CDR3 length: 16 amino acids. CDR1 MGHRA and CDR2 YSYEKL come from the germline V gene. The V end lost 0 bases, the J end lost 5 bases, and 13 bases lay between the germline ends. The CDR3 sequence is CASSQEDRVRNEKLFF. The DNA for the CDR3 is TGCGCCAGCAGCCAAGAGGATCGGGTCCGCAATGAAAAACTGTTTTTT.

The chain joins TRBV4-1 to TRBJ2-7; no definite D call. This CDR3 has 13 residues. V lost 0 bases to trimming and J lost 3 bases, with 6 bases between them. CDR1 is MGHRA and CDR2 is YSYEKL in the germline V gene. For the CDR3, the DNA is TGCGCCAGCAGCCAAGAGGAAGGCTACGAGCAGTACTTC. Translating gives CASSQEEGYEQYF.

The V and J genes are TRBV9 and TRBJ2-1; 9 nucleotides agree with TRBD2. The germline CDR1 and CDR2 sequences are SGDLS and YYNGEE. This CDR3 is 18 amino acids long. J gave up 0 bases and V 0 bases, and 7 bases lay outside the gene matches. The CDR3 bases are TGTGCCAGCAGCGTAGGGGTAGCGGGAGCGCGCTCCTACAATGAGCAGTTCTTC. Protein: CASSVGVAGARSYNEQFF. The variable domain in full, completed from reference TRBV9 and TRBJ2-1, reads DSGVTQTPKHLITATGQRVTLRCSPRSGDLSVYWYQQSLDQGLQFLIQYYNGEERAKGNILERFSAQQFPDLHSELNLSSLELGDSALYFCASSVGVAGARSYNEQFFGPGTRLTVL.

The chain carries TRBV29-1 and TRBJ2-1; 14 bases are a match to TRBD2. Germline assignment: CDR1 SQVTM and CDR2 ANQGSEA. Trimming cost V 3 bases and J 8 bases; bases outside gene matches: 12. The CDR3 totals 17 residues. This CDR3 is CSVDGTSGRNQGHEQFF. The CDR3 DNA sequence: TGCAGCGTTGATGGGACTAGCGGGAGAAACCAAGGCCATGAGCAGTTCTTC.

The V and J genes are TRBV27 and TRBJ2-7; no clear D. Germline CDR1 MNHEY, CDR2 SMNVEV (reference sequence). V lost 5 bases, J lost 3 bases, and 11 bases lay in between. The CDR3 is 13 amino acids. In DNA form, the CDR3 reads TGTGCCAGCAGTATCACCCTTGACTACGAGCAGTACTTC. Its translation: CASSITLDYEQYF.

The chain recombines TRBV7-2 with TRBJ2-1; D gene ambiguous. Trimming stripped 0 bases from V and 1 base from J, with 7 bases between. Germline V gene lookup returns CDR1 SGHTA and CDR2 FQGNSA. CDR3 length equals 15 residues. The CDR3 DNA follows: TGTGCCAGCAGCTTAGCGAAGGGTTCCTACAATGAGCAGTTCTTC. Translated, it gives CASSLAKGSYNEQFF.

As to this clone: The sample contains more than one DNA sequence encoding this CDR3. CDR3 in DNA: TGTGCCAGCAGCTCGACAGGGGGCAATCAGCCCCAGCATTTT. Protein product: CASSSTGGNQPQHF. V usage is TRBV7-9 and J usage is TRBJ1-5; 8 nucleotides align to TRBD1. The CDR3 is 14 amino acids. Germline CDR1 and CDR2: SEHNR and FQNEAQ (reference sequence). With V trimmed by 4 bases and J by 2 bases, 1 base remained unmatched.

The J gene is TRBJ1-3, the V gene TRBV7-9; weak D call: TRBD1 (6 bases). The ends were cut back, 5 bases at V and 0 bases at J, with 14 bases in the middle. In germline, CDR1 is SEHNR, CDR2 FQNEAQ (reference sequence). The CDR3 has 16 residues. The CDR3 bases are TGTGCCAGCAGCCCCCCCGACAGGACCTCTGGAAACACCATATATTTT. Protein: CASSPPDRTSGNTIYF. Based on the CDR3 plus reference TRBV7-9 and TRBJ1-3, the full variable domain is DTGVSQNPRHKITKRGQNVTFRCDPISEHNRLYWYRQTLGQGPEFLTYFQNEAQLEKSRLLSDRFSAERPKGSFSTLEIQRTEQGDSAMYLCASSPPDRTSGNTIYFGEGSWLTVV.